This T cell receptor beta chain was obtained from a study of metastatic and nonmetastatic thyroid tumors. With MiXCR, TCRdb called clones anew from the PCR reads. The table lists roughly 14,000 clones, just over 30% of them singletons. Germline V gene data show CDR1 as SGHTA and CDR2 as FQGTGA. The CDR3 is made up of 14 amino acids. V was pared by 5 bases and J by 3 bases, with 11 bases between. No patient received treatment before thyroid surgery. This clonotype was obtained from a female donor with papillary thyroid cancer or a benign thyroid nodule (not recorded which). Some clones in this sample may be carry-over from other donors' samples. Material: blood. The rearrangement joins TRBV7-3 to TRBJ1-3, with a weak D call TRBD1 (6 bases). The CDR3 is CASSPRQDGNTIYF. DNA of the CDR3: TGTGCCAGCAGCCCGAGACAGGATGGAAACACCATATATTTT. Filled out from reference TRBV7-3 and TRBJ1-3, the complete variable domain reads GAGVSQTPSNKVTEKGKYVELRCDPISGHTALYWYRQSLGQGPEFLIYFQGTGAADDSGLPNDRFFAVRPEGSVSTLKIQRTERGDSAVYLCASSPRQDGNTIYFGEGSWLTVV.